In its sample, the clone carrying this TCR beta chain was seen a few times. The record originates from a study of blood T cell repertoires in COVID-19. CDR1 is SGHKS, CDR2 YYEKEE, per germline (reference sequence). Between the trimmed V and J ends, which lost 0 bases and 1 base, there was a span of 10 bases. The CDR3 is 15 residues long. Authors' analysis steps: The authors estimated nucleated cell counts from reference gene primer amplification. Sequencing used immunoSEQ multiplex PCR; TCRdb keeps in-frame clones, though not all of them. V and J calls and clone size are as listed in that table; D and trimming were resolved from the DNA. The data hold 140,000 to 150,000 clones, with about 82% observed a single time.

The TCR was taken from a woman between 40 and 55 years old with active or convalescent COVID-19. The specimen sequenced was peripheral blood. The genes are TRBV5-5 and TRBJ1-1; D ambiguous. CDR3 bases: TGTGCCAGCAGCTTGGTGCGGCAGAGGAACACTGAAGCTTTCTTT. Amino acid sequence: CASSLVRQRNTEAFF.